The next 21 T cell receptor beta chains were all read from a single sample in a study of CD4 T cells in lung cancer. TCRdb's copy holds only in-frame clones and misses some; the assay was immunoSEQ multiplex PCR. The table has about 10,000 clones, more than 60% seen once. This lung tissue lay as far as possible from the tumor, at least 3 cm away. The material sequenced was normal lung tissue taken away from the tumor. These receptors were obtained from a man aged 60-69 years with non-small cell lung cancer.

The rearrangement joins TRBV6-1 to TRBJ1-5; 7 bases match TRBD1. Germline-derived CDR1 and CDR2 are MNHNS and SASEGT. The CDR3 totals 15 residues. Unmatched junction bases numbered 3, after V lost 3 bases and J lost 1 base. The CDR3 DNA sequence: TGTGCCAGCAGTGACCAGGGACAGAGCAATCAGCCCCAGCATTTT. Residues: CASSDQGQSNQPQHF.

This clone appeared a few times. The chain links TRBV7-3 to TRBJ1-1; tentatively, D is TRBD1 (6 bases). V lost 9 bases, J lost 3 bases, and 14 bases lay in between. The CDR3 covers 13 residues. Germline CDR1 SGHTA, CDR2 FQGTGA. This chain's CDR3 is CASSGGLDTEAFF. The CDR3 DNA reads as TGTGCCAGTTCGGGGGGGCTAGACACTGAAGCTTTCTTT. Supplemented by reference TRBV7-3 and TRBJ1-1, the full variable domain reads GAGVSQTPSNKVTEKGKYVELRCDPISGHTALYWYRQSLGQGPEFLIYFQGTGAADDSGLPNDRFFAVRPEGSVSTLKIQRTERGDSAVYLCASSGGLDTEAFFGQGTRLTVV.

This clone occurred a few times. The rearrangement uses TRBV10-3 and TRBJ2-4; perhaps TRBD1 as D (5 bases). The ends were cut back, 3 bases at V and 0 bases at J, with 18 bases in the middle. The V gene's germline CDR1 is ENHRY and CDR2 SYGVKD. The length of the CDR3 is 18 residues. The CDR3 DNA reads TGTGCCATCAGTGATGAAGGGGCTGGGATATTAGCCAAAAACATTCAGTACTTC. It codes for CAISDEGAGILAKNIQYF.

V and J are TRBV11-2 and TRBJ2-1; TRBD2 aligns across 11 bases. CDR3 size: 20 residues. V lost 0 bases and J lost 0; bases outside the gene matches: 10. Germline V CDR1 and CDR2: SGHAT, FQNNGV. CDR3 in DNA: TGTGCCAGCAGCTTAGAGGTGACTAGCGGGATCCTTAGCTCCTACAATGAGCAGTTCTTC. Its translation: CASSLEVTSGILSSYNEQFF.

In this sample, this clone is medium-sized. The chain employs TRBV19 and TRBJ2-2; no definite D call. The germline V and J ends were trimmed by 10 bases and 0 bases, with 9 bases remaining between them. Germline values: CDR1 LNHDA, CDR2 SQIVND (reference sequence). The CDR3 totals 13 residues. The CDR3 sequence: CATTDANTGELFF. In nucleotides, the CDR3 is TGTGCCACCACAGACGCGAACACCGGGGAGCTGTTTTTT. The variable domain in full, completed from reference TRBV19 and TRBJ2-2, reads DGGITQSPKYLFRKEGQNVTLSCEQNLNHDAMYWYRQDPGQGLRLIYYSQIVNDFQKGDIAEGYSVSREKKESFPLTVTSAQKNPTAFYLCATTDANTGELFFGEGSRLTVL.

This clone was counted only a few times. The chain joins TRBV5-1 to TRBJ1-4; D remains ambiguous. The V end lost 0 bases, the J end lost 3 bases, and 9 bases lay between the germline ends. Germline values: CDR1 SGHRS, CDR2 YFSETQ. The CDR3 is 15 residues long. In DNA, the CDR3 is TGCGCCAGCAGCTTGGGACACGGGGCTAATGAAAAACTGTTTTTT. It is translated as CASSLGHGANEKLFF.

This clone was counted once. V and J are TRBV6-5 and TRBJ2-7; 9 bases match TRBD1. V was clipped by 5 bases and J by 3 bases; unmatched bases: 5. Per the germline V gene, CDR1 is MNHEY and CDR2 is SVGAGI. This CDR3 contains 14 residues. The CDR3 loop reads CASSARTGDYEQYV. CDR3 nucleotides: TGTGCCAGCAGTGCGCGGACAGGGGACTACGAGCAGTACGTC.

The rearrangement uses TRBV7-9 and TRBJ1-2; D possibly corresponds to TRBD1 (5 bases). The V gene lost 2 bases and the J gene lost 6 bases, with 10 bases spanning the gap. CDR3 length: 13 amino acids. In germline, CDR1 is SEHNR, CDR2 FQNEAQ (reference sequence). Here the CDR3 reads CASSLQGAHGYTF. DNA for the CDR3: TGTGCCAGCAGCTTACAAGGGGCCCATGGCTACACCTTC.

The rearrangement links TRBV25-1 to TRBJ2-5, with 8 bases lining up with TRBD1. V shed 6 bases, J shed 5 bases, and the junction held 8 bases outside the gene matches. Germline lookup yields CDR1 MGHDK and CDR2 SYGVNS. The CDR3 is made up of 14 amino acids. The CDR3 spells CASSSSDREETQYF. For the CDR3, the DNA is TGTGCCAGCAGCTCGTCGGACAGGGAGGAGACCCAGTACTTC. The whole variable domain, remainder taken from reference TRBV25-1 and TRBJ2-5, is EADIYQTPRYLVIGTGKKITLECSQTMGHDKMYWYQQDPGMELHLIHYSYGVNSTEKGDLSSESTVSRIRTEHFPLTLESARPSHTSQYLCASSSSDREETQYFGPGTRLLVL.

The J gene is TRBJ2-7, the V gene TRBV20-1; the D is unclear. CDR3 size: 11 residues. Germline lookup yields CDR1 DFQATT and CDR2 SNEGSKA (reference sequence). Deletions cut 3 bases from V and 5 bases from J, with 8 bases between. The CDR3 spells CSASEENEQYF. The DNA of the CDR3 is TGCAGTGCTAGTGAAGAGAACGAGCAGTACTTC.

V is TRBV2 and J is TRBJ1-3; D is uncertain. CDR3 size: 14 residues. Germline loops: CDR1 SNHLY, CDR2 FYNNEI. Trimming removed 6 bases at V and 0 bases at J, with 9 bases between. Here the CDR3 DNA reads TGTGCCAGCAGCAAAGGGAGCTCTGGAAACACCATATATTTT. It specifies CASSKGSSGNTIYF.

This clone is categorized as medium-sized (0.01 to 0.1%). The chain joins TRBV9 to TRBJ1-1; 8 nucleotides match TRBD1. CDR1 is SGDLS and CDR2 is YYNGEE in the germline V gene. Trimming at V came to 3 bases and at J to 8 bases, leaving 12 bases not matched to a gene. This CDR3 region has 15 residues. Here the CDR3 reads CASSDSGGPGVEAFF. DNA of the CDR3: TGTGCCAGCAGCGATTCAGGGGGCCCTGGCGTAGAAGCTTTCTTT.

The chain carries TRBV19 and TRBJ2-2; 7 bases map to TRBD1. Germline V CDR1 and CDR2: LNHDA, SQIVND (reference sequence). V shed 4 bases and J 4 bases; nucleotides not matched to a gene: 0. The length of the CDR3 is 13 residues. CDR3 coding DNA: TGTGCCAGTAGTAACAGGGGCACCGGGGAGCTGTTTTTT. Translating gives CASSNRGTGELFF.

This clone was observed a few times. In nucleotides, the CDR3 is TGTGCCAGCAGCTTAGTGGGGCGAGCTTTCTTT. Translating gives CASSLVGRAFF. The chain links TRBV7-9 to TRBJ1-1; tentatively, D is TRBD1 (5 bases). With 1 base removed from V and 10 bases from J, the gap between germline ends came to 7 bases. Germline CDR1 is SEHNR and CDR2 is FQNEAQ (reference sequence). This CDR3 comprises 11 residues.

This clone is deemed medium-sized (0.01 to 0.1%). The CDR3 coding sequence is TGTGCCAGTAGGGCGACAGGGCCTGAAGCTTTCTTT. This gives the protein CASRATGPEAFF. V is TRBV19 and J is TRBJ1-1; 7 positions match TRBD1. V shed 6 bases and J 6 bases; nucleotides not matched to a gene: 4. CDR1 and CDR2 (germline): LNHDA, SQIVND (reference sequence). The CDR3 is 12 amino acids.

This sequence joins TRBV19 and TRBJ1-4, with 7 bases identical to TRBD1. CDR1 and CDR2 from the germline V gene are LNHDA and SQIVND (reference sequence). The CDR3 runs to 16 residues. Trimming at V came to 4 bases and at J to 6 bases, leaving 11 bases not matched to a gene. As DNA, the CDR3 is TGTGCCAGTAGTAAAGGACAGGCGGACGGGCATGAAAAACTGTTTTTT. Its protein product is CASSKGQADGHEKLFF.

The V and J genes are TRBV5-4 and TRBJ1-1; D possibly corresponds to TRBD1 (6 bases). The V end was cut by 6 bases, the J end by 0 bases, with 12 bases between. There are 14 residues in the CDR3. CDR1 and CDR2 from the germline V gene are SGHNT and YYREEE (reference sequence). CDR3: CASILQGLNTEAFF. The CDR3 bases are TGTGCCAGCATTCTACAGGGCTTGAACACTGAAGCTTTCTTT.

This sequence joins TRBV5-1 and TRBJ1-2; maybe TRBD1 (6 bases). In germline, CDR1 is SGHRS, CDR2 YFSETQ. V lost 4 bases and J lost 8, with 30 bases in between. This CDR3 has 18 residues. The CDR3 region is CASSQSGQGGGVGSGYTF. The CDR3 DNA reads as TGCGCCAGCAGCCAATCTGGTCAGGGTGGGGGCGTTGGAAGCGGCTACACCTTC.

A remark on this clone: The same CDR3 is also encoded by other DNA sequences in this sample. V and J are TRBV28 and TRBJ1-4; 10 positions match TRBD1. Germline CDR1 and CDR2: MDHEN and SYDVKM. Germline trimming cut 1 base from V and 8 bases from J; bases unmatched to any gene: 7. There are 16 residues in the CDR3. The CDR3 DNA follows: TGTGCCAGCAGTTTATCCCGGACAGGGGGAAGAGAAAAACTGTTTTTT. It codes for CASSLSRTGGREKLFF.

This clone was found a few times. V usage is TRBV30 and J usage is TRBJ1-2; TRBD1 matches at 7 bases. V dropped 2 bases and J dropped 2; count of bases not matched to a gene: 8. This CDR3 spans 15 amino acids. Looked up from germline, CDR1 is GTSNPN and CDR2 is SVGIG (reference sequence). In DNA form, the CDR3 reads TGTGCCTGGAGTAGGGGGCTCCGAATGAACTATGGCTACACCTTC. Amino acid sequence: CAWSRGLRMNYGYTF. The full variable domain, with the rest looked up from reference TRBV30 and TRBJ1-2, is SQTIHQWPATLVQPVGSPLSLECTVEGTSNPNLYWYRQAAGRGLQLLFYSVGIGQISSEVPQNLSASRPQDRQFILSSKKLLLSDSGFYLCAWSRGLRMNYGYTFGSGTRLTVV.

This clone is medium-sized by share. The chain couples TRBV11-2 to TRBJ2-1, with TRBD2 as a possible D gene (6 bases). This CDR3 has 14 residues. The ends were cut back, 5 bases at V and 5 bases at J, with 13 bases in the middle. The germline V gene encodes CDR1 SGHAT and CDR2 FQNNGV. CDR3 nucleotides: TGTGCCAGCAGCGACCGGGACTGGGACAATGAGCAGTTCTTC. This gives the protein CASSDRDWDNEQFF. The whole variable domain, remainder taken from reference TRBV11-2 and TRBJ2-1, is EAGVAQSPRYKIIEKRQSVAFWCNPISGHATLYWYQQILGQGPKLLIQFQNNGVVDDSQLPKDRFSAERLKGVDSTLKIQPAKLEDSAVYLCASSDRDWDNEQFFGPGTRLTVL.